These 3 T cell receptor beta chains share one sample of origin, sequenced in a study of T cell responses to AZD1222 COVID-19 vaccine. Sequencing was performed with immunoSEQ multiplex PCR; in TCRdb, only in-frame clones are kept and a portion is missing. The sample has under 200,000 clones, 90% to 95% seen once. The material was peripheral blood, obtained on day 0 of MenACWY control vaccination. The receptors originated from an adult in good health.

This sequence joins TRBV3-1 (or the pseudogene TRBV3-2) and TRBJ1-5; no clear D. This CDR3 region has 15 residues. The germline gives CDR1 LGHDT, CDR2 YNNKEL (reference sequence). Trimming took off 0 bases at V and 3 bases at J, with 9 bases between the two ends. The CDR3 spells CASSQEPQVNQPQHF. The CDR3 DNA reads as TGTGCCAGCAGCCAAGAACCGCAGGTCAATCAGCCCCAGCATTTT.

Only a few counts were recorded for this clone. The CDR3: CASSLAVGETQYF. Here the CDR3 DNA reads TGTGCCAGCAGCTTAGCCGTAGGCGAGACCCAGTACTTC. The chain employs TRBV11-3 and TRBJ2-5, with D hard to call. This CDR3 comprises 13 residues. Germline V lookup: CDR1 SGHNT, CDR2 YENEEA. Trimming pared 1 base from V and 5 bases from J, leaving 8 bases between.

The V gene is TRBV30, the J gene TRBJ1-1; no firm D call. The germline CDR1 and CDR2 sequences are GTSNPN and SVGIG (reference sequence). V lost 2 bases and J lost 4, with 11 bases in between. The length of the CDR3 is 13 residues. In nucleotides, the CDR3 is TGTGCCTGGAGTCGGGTAGGGCTCACTGAAGCTTTCTTT. Translating it yields CAWSRVGLTEAFF.